This T cell receptor (beta chain) comes out of a study of T cell responses to AZD1222 COVID-19 vaccine. Findings and limits, study-wide: With dominance at 160-218 and 743-854, vaccine-associated CD4 TCRs spanned spike. Nearly half of unique spike-specific TCRs reportedly avoided B.1.351 and B.1.1.7 mutated regions. Spike-specific TCR breadth and depth were elevated following two AZD1222 doses. Every sample of the repertoires postdated the peak T cell response.

On this clone: The antigen is undetermined.

There are 11 residues in the CDR3. CDR1 and CDR2 from the germline V gene are LGHDT and YNNKEL (reference sequence). V gave up 1 base and J gave up 5 bases, with 2 bases separating them. Assay used: immunoSEQ multiplex PCR; TCRdb lists only in-frame clones, some missing. The data hold 80,000 or so clones, with nearly 85% observed a single time. The sample consisted of peripheral blood, taken on day 0 of AZD1222 vaccination. The chain employs TRBV3-1 (or the pseudogene TRBV3-2) and TRBJ2-5, with D hard to call. This receptor was obtained from an adult in good health. In DNA form, the CDR3 reads TGTGCCAGCAGCCAAGGGGAGACCCAGTACTTC. This translates into CASSQGETQYF.